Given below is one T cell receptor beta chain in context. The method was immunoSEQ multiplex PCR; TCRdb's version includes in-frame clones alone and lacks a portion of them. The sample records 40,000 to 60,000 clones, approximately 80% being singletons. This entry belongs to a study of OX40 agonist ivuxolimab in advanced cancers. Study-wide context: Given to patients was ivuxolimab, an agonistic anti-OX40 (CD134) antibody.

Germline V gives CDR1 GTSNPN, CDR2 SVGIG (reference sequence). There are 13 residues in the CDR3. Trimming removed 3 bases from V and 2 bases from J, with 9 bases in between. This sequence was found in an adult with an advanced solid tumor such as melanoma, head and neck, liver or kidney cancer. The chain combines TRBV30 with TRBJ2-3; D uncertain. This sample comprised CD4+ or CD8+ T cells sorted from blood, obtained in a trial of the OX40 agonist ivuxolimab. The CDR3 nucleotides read TGTGCCTGGAGGGGGATAAACACAGATACGCAGTATTTT. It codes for CAWRGINTDTQYF.